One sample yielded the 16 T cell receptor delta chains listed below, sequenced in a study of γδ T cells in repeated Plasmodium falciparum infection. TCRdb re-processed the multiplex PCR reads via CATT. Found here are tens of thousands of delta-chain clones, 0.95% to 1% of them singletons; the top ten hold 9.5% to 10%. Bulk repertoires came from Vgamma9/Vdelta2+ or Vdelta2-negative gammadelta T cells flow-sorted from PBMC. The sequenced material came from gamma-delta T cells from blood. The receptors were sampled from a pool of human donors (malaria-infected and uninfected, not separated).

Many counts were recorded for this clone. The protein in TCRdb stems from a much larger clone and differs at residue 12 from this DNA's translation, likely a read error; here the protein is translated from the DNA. CDR3 in amino acids: CALGDLGDFITNKLIF. The CDR3 bases are TGTGCTCTTGGGGATCTAGGGGATTTCATCACCAATAAACTCATCTTT. This chain links TRDV1 with TRDJ1, with a weak D call TRDD3 (6 bases). This CDR3 spans 16 amino acids. Germline lookup yields CDR1 TSWWSYY and CDR2 QGS.

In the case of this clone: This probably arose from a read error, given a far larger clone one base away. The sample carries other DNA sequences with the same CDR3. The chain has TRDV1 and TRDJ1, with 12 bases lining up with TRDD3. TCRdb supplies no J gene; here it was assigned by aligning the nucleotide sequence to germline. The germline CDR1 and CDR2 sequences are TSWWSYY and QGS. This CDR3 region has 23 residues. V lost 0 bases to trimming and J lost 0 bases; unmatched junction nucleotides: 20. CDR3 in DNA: TGTGCTCTTGGGGAACTGCGGCATTCCTTCCCTTACTGGGGGATACTTCACACCGATAAACTCATCTTT. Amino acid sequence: CALGELRHSFPYWGILHTDKLIF.

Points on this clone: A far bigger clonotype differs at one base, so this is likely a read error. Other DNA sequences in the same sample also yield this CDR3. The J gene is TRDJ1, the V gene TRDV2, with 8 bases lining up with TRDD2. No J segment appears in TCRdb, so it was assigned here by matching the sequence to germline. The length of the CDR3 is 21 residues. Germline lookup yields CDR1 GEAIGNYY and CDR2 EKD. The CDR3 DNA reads TGTGCCTGCGACACGCTCCTTCCTAGATTGGTGGTTGGCTCCGCAACCGATAAACTCATCTTT. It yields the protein CACDTLLPRLVVGSATDKLIF.

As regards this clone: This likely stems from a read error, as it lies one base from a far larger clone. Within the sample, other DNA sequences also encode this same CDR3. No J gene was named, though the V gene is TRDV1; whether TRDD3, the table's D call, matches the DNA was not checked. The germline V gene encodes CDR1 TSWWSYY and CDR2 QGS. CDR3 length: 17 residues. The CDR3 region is CALGVGAGGFSTDKLIF. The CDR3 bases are TGTGCTCTTGGGGTCGGGGCTGGGGGATTCTCTACCGATAAACTAATCTTT.

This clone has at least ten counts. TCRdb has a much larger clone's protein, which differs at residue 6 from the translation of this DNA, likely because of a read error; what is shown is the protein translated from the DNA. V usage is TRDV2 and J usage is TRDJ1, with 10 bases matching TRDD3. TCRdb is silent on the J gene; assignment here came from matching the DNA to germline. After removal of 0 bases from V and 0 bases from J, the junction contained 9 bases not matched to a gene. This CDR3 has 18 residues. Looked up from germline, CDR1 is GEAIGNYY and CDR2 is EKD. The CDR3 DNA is TGTGCCTGTGACACCGCAATGATGGGGGATACAAACACCGATAAACTCATCTTT. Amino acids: CACDTAMMGDTNTDKLIF.

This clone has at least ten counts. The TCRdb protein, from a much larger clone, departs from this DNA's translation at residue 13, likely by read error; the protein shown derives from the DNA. The CDR3 here is CACDTLDTGGYTGKLIF. In DNA, the CDR3 is TGTGCCTGTGACACACTGGATACTGGGGGATACACCGGTAAACTCATCTTT. This chain links TRDV2 with TRDJ1, with TRDD3 matching 12 bases. Looked up from germline, CDR1 is GEAIGNYY and CDR2 is EKD. This CDR3 contains 17 residues.

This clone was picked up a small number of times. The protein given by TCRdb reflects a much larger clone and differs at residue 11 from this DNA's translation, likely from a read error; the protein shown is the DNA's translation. CDR3 in amino acids: CACDSFRTGGLPYTDKLIF. CDR3 coding DNA: TGTGCCTGTGACTCCTTCCGTACTGGGGGACTCCCGTACACCGATAAACTCATCTTT. The rearrangement links TRDV2 to TRDJ1, with 9 positions matching TRDD3. TCRdb supplies no J gene; here it was assigned by aligning the nucleotide sequence to germline. J gave up 0 bases and V 3 bases, and 16 bases lay outside the gene matches. The CDR3 extends over 19 amino acids. The V gene's germline CDR1 is GEAIGNYY and CDR2 EKD.

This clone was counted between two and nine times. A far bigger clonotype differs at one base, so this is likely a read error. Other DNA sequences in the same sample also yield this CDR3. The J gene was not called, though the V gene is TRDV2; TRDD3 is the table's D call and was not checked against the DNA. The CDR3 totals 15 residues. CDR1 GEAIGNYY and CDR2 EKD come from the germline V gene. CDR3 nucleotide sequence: TGTGCCTGTGACAAATACTGGGGGATCCCTGATAAGCTCATCTTT. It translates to CACDKYWGIPDKLIF.

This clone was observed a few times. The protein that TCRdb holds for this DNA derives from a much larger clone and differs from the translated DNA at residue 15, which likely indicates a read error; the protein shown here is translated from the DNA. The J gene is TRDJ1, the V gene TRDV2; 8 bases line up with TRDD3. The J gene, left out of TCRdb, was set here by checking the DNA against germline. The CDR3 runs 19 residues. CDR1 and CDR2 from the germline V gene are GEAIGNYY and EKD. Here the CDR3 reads CACDTKELGASPYTGKLIF. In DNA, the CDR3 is TGTGCCTGTGACACAAAGGAACTGGGGGCCAGCCCGTACACCGGTAAACTCATCTTT.

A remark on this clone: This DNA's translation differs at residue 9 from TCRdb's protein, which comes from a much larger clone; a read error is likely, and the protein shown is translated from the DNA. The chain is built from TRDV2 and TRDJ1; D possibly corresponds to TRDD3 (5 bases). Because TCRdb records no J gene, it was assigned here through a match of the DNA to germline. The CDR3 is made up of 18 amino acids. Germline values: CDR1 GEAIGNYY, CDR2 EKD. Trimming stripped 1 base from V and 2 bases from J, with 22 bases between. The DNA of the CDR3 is TGTGCCTGTGACACTAAGGCCTGGAGGGGGCCCACAACCGATAAACTCATCTTT. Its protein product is CACDTKAWRGPTTDKLIF.

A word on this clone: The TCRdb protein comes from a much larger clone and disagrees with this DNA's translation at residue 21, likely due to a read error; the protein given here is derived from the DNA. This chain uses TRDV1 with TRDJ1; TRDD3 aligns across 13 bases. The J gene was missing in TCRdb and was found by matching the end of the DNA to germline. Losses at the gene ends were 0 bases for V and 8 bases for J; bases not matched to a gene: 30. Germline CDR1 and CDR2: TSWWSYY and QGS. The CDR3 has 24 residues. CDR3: CALGELVPSYKLASTGGYALKLIF. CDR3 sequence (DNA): TGTGCTCTTGGGGAACTAGTCCCTAGCTATAAGCTAGCATCGACTGGGGGATACGCTTTAAAACTCATCTTT.

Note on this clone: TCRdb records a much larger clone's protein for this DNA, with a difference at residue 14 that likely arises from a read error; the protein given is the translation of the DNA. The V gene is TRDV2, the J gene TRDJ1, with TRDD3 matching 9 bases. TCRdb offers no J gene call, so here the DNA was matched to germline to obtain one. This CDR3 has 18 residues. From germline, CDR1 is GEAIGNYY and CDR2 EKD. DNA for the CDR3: TGTGCCTGCTACCACGGGACTGGGGGACCTACAGGGACCGGTAAACTCATCTTT. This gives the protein CACYHGTGGPTGTGKLIF.

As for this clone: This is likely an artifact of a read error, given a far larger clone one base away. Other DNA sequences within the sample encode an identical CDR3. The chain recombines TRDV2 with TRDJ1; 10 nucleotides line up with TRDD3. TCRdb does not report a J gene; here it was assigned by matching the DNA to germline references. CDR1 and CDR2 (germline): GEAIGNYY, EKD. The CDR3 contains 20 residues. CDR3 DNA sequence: TGTGCCTGCGACACCGTCCCTACTGGGGGATTGGGGGGGTACACCGATAAACTCATCTTT. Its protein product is CACDTVPTGGLGGYTDKLIF.

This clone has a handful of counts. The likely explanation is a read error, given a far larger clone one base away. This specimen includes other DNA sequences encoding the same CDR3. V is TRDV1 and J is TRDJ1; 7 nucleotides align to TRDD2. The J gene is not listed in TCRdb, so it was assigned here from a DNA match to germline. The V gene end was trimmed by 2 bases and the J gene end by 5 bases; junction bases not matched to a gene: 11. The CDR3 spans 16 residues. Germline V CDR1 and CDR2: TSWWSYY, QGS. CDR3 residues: CALGETSSYSTDKLIF. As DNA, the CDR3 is TGTGCTCTTGGGGAAACATCTTCCTATAGCACTGATAAACTCATCTTT.

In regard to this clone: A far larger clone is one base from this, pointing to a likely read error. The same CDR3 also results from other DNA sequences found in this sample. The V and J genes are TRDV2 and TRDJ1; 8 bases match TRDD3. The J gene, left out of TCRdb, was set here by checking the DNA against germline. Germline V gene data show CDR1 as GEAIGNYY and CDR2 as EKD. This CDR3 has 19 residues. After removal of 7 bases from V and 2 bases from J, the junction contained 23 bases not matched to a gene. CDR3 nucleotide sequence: TGTGCCTGCGACGCCGGCCCCAGTGGGGGATCCTCCGGGACCGATAAACTCATCTTT. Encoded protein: CACDAGPSGGSSGTDKLIF.

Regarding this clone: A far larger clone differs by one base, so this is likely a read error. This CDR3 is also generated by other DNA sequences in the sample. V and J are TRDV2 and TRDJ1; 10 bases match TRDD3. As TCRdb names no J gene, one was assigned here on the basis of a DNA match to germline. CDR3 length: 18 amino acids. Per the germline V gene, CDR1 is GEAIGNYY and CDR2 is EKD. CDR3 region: CACDTVGGGYGVSDKLIF. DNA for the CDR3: TGTGCCTGCGACACCGTCGGCGGGGGATACGGTGTTTCCGATAAACTCATCTTT.